This T cell receptor (beta chain) stems from a study of cytomegalovirus exposure and HLA in healthy donors. The PCR was carried out with 60 Vbeta primers and 13 Jbeta primers. The method was immunoSEQ multiplex PCR; TCRdb's version includes in-frame clones alone and lacks a portion of them. The table has tens of thousands of clones, under 85% seen once. The ends were cut back, 5 bases at V and 4 bases at J, with 20 bases in the middle. Germline CDR1 SGHTA, CDR2 FQGNSA. This CDR3 comprises 17 residues. This TCR was recovered from a man between 25 and 39 years old in good health and CMV-seronegative. The chain joins TRBV7-2 to TRBJ2-2; maybe TRBD2 (5 bases). The sample was PBMCs. The CDR3 bases are TGTGCCAGCAGCCGAGCCAGACCTCCCGGAGGCACCGGGGAGCTGTTTTTT. Translating gives CASSRARPPGGTGELFF.